The following is a T cell receptor beta chain sequence with its context. The data were taken from a study of T cell responses to AZD1222 COVID-19 vaccine. The assay was immunoSEQ multiplex PCR, and TCRdb's table has in-frame clones only and misses some. The table includes fewer than 180,000 clones, 85% to 95% detected once. There are 18 residues in the CDR3. The germline gives CDR1 KGHDR, CDR2 SFDVKD. The trim removed 0 bases at V and 0 bases at J, leaving 7 bases unmatched. The sample was peripheral blood, taken on day 0 of AZD1222 vaccination. The gene calls are TRBV24-1 and TRBJ1-1; 9 nucleotides align to TRBD1. This receptor was obtained from an adult in good health. CDR3 in DNA: TGTGCCACCAGTGATTTGGTGGGACAGGGCGATATGAACACTGAAGCTTTCTTT. Translation gives CATSDLVGQGDMNTEAFF.